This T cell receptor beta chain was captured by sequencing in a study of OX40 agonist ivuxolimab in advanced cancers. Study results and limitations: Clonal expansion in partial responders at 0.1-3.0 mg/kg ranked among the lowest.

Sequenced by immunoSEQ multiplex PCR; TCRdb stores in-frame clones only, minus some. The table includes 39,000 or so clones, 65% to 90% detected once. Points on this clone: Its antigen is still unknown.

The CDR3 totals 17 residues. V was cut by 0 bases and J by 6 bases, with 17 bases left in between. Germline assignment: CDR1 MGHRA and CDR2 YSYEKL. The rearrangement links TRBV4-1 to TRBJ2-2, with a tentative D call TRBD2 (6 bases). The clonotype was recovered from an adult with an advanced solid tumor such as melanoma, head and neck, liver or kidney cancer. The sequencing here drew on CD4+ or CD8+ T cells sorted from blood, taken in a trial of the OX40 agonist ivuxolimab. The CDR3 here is CASSQEFLVAGSGELFF. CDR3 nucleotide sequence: TGCGCCAGCAGCCAAGAATTCTTGGTTGCGGGATCCGGGGAGCTGTTTTTT.